The 15 T cell receptor beta chains below come from one sample, sequenced in a study of radiation and T cells in renal cell carcinoma. Assay used: immunoSEQ multiplex PCR; TCRdb lists only in-frame clones, some missing. The sample includes 150,000 to 200,000 clones, roughly nine tenths of them seen just once. As for time point: blood 4 weeks post-SBRT, at nephrectomy. Treatment denoted: 15 Gy SBRT to primary tumor, nephrectomy 4 weeks later. The specimen was blood, collected from a patient whose treatment included radiotherapy and nephrectomy. These receptors all come from a woman aged 45-65 years with renal cell carcinoma.

The chain is built from TRBV5-1 and TRBJ1-5; D gene ambiguous. The CDR3 extends over 13 amino acids. Germline lookup yields CDR1 SGHRS and CDR2 YFSETQ. V was cut by 2 bases and J by 7 bases, with 10 bases left in between. This CDR3 is CASSLNLGQPQHF. CDR3 nucleotide sequence: TGCGCCAGCAGCTTAAACCTGGGCCAGCCCCAGCATTTT.

The gene calls are TRBV7-8 and TRBJ1-1, with a weak D call TRBD1 (6 bases). This CDR3 comprises 15 residues. The V and J ends lost 1 base and 1 base respectively, with 10 bases between them. Germline assignment: CDR1 SGHVS and CDR2 FQNEAQ. In nucleotides, the CDR3 is TGTGCCAGCAGCTTAGTTGGGGACAAGAACACTGAAGCTTTCTTT. Translating it yields CASSLVGDKNTEAFF.

The CDR3 DNA is TGTGCCAGCAGCGTAGTCCCAGGGACGGGCTATGGCTACACCTTC. This gives the protein CASSVVPGTGYGYTF. The J gene is TRBJ1-2, the V gene TRBV9; maybe TRBD1 (5 bases). The V end lost 0 bases, the J end lost 4 bases, and 13 bases lay between the germline ends. This CDR3 spans 15 amino acids. Germline lookup yields CDR1 SGDLS and CDR2 YYNGEE. The whole variable domain, filled in from reference TRBV9 and TRBJ1-2, reads DSGVTQTPKHLITATGQRVTLRCSPRSGDLSVYWYQQSLDQGLQFLIQYYNGEERAKGNILERFSAQQFPDLHSELNLSSLELGDSALYFCASSVVPGTGYGYTFGSGTRLTVV.

The chain uses TRBV9 and TRBJ1-1; D gene unclear. The germline CDR1 and CDR2 sequences are SGDLS and YYNGEE. The CDR3 contains 15 residues. Trimming pared 0 bases from V and 4 bases from J, leaving 13 bases between. CDR3 bases: TGTGCCAGCAGCGTAGATGGCCGTGAGCGCACTGAAGCTTTCTTT. Its translation: CASSVDGRERTEAFF.

The rearrangement links TRBV2 to TRBJ2-1; 9 positions agree with TRBD1. V shed 8 bases, J shed 0 bases, and the junction held 14 bases outside the gene matches. Germline CDR1 SNHLY, CDR2 FYNNEI. The CDR3 runs to 18 residues. The CDR3 coding sequence is TGTGCCAGCGACAGGGGGGCTCTACTTTTAAGCTCCTACAATGAGCAGTTCTTC. Protein sequence: CASDRGALLLSSYNEQFF.

This clone was counted between two and nine times. The chain recombines TRBV5-4 with TRBJ2-7; 7 bases are a match to TRBD2. Trimming removed 4 bases from V and 6 bases from J; junction bases left unmatched: 7. Germline CDR1 is SGHNT and CDR2 is YYREEE (reference sequence). CDR3 length: 13 residues. CDR3 nucleotide sequence: TGTGCCAGCAGCGTGGCGGGGGTTTCCGAGCAGTACTTC. Amino acid sequence: CASSVAGVSEQYF. The full variable domain, with the rest looked up from reference TRBV5-4 and TRBJ2-7, is ETGVTQSPTHLIKTRGQQVTLRCSSQSGHNTVSWYQQALGQGPQFIFQYYREEENGRGNFPPRFSGLQFPNYSSELNVNALELDDSALYLCASSVAGVSEQYFGPGTRLTVT.

On this clone itself: An end of the junction differs from the germline gene, which may be a read error. The genes are TRBV9 and TRBJ1-3; 11 nucleotides agree with TRBD1. This CDR3 spans 13 amino acids. Germline assignment: CDR1 SGDLS and CDR2 YYNGEE. The CDR3 sequence is CASSIGQGANQVF. The CDR3 DNA follows: TGTGCCAGCAGCATTGGACAGGGGGCGAATCAGGTTTTT.

As for this clone: No DNA is shown, since the ends of the CDR3 on it are uncertain; the CDR3 is the one TCRdb lists. The chain carries TRBV30 and TRBJ1-6. With termini counted, the CDR3 has 21 amino acids. CDR1 is GTSNPN, CDR2 SVGIG, per germline (reference sequence). This CDR3 reads CAWTLSGPAGSRWGHNSPLHF.

The CDR3 reads CASSFHPSTDTQYF. In nucleotides, the CDR3 is TGCGCCAGCAGCTTTCATCCGAGCACAGATACGCAGTATTTT. V usage is TRBV5-1 and J usage is TRBJ2-3; D is unresolved. Trimming cost V 2 bases and J 0 bases, with 7 bases left between them. The CDR3 runs 14 residues. From germline, CDR1 is SGHRS and CDR2 YFSETQ.

J is TRBJ1-2 and V is TRBV6-5, with D hard to call. The germline CDR1 and CDR2 sequences are MNHEY and SVGAGI. The CDR3 is 12 amino acids. V dropped 0 bases and J dropped 13 bases, with 12 bases sitting between them. CDR3 loop: CASSYSRVPLTF. In DNA, the CDR3 is TGTGCCAGCAGTTACTCGAGGGTGCCTCTCACCTTC.

The V gene is TRBV7-9, the J gene TRBJ1-4, with 10 bases aligning to TRBD1. The CDR3 runs to 15 residues. The trim removed 1 base at V and 8 bases at J, leaving 4 bases unmatched. Per the germline V gene, CDR1 is SEHNR and CDR2 is FQNEAQ (reference sequence). The CDR3 is CASSLGDRGGEKLFF. The CDR3 DNA follows: TGTGCCAGCAGCTTAGGGGACAGGGGAGGAGAAAAACTGTTTTTT. The whole variable domain, remainder taken from reference TRBV7-9 and TRBJ1-4, is DTGVSQNPRHKITKRGQNVTFRCDPISEHNRLYWYRQTLGQGPEFLTYFQNEAQLEKSRLLSDRFSAERPKGSFSTLEIQRTEQGDSAMYLCASSLGDRGGEKLFFGSGTQLSVL.

The chain uses TRBV6-6 and TRBJ2-3, with TRBD2 identical over 10 bases. The germline V gene encodes CDR1 MNHNY and CDR2 SVGAGI (reference sequence). V dropped 7 bases and J dropped 5; count of bases not matched to a gene: 12. This CDR3 comprises 16 residues. DNA for the CDR3: TGTGCCAGCACCACACCCCAGCGGGGGGGCCTAGATACGCAGTATTTT. It encodes CASTTPQRGGLDTQYF.

This chain links TRBV14 with TRBJ1-3; a weak D match, TRBD1 (6 bases). Trimming took off 0 bases at V and 1 base at J, with 13 bases between the two ends. This CDR3 spans 17 amino acids. Germline CDR1 reads SGHDN; CDR2 reads FVKESK. Written as DNA, the CDR3 is TGTGCCAGCAGCCAAGATTGGGGGCAGCTTTCTGGAAACACCATATATTTT. Its protein product is CASSQDWGQLSGNTIYF.

Only one count was recorded for this clone. Other DNA variants within this sample encode the same CDR3. This chain joins TRBV5-1 and TRBJ2-1; D is tentatively TRBD1 or TRBD2 (6 bases each). Germline V gene lookup returns CDR1 SGHRS and CDR2 YFSETQ. The V end was cut by 4 bases, the J end by 0 bases, with 11 bases between. The CDR3 runs 15 residues. The CDR3 DNA reads as TGCGCCAGCAGCCTCGGGGGCAGCTCCTACAATGAGCAGTTCTTC. Its translation is CASSLGGSSYNEQFF.

This sequence joins TRBV18 and TRBJ2-3, with a possible D match to TRBD2 (6 bases). V was shortened by 2 bases and J by 4 bases, with 10 bases between the two germline ends. This CDR3 has 14 amino acids. From germline, CDR1 is KGHSH and CDR2 LQKENI. CDR3 residues: CASSPSRGADTQYF. The CDR3 DNA reads as TGTGCCAGCTCACCATCTCGCGGGGCAGATACGCAGTATTTT. Full variable domain (outside the CDR3, taken from reference TRBV18 and TRBJ2-3): NAGVMQNPRHLVRRRGQEARLRCSPMKGHSHVYWYRQLPEEGLKFMVYLQKENIIDESGMPKERFSAEFPKEGPSILRIQQVVRGDSAAYFCASSPSRGADTQYFGPGTRLTVL.